This is a list of T cell receptor beta chains from one sample in a study of blood T cells in healthy people across ages. TCRdb reprocessed the 5' RACE reads via MiXCR and lists one record per CDR3 protein. This sample has over 1.5 million distinct CDR3 sequences, with roughly 50% found just once. Sequencing was carried out using blood. These TCRs come from a woman in her thirties or forties in good health. Both conserved end residues are part of each CDR3. Each record gives: J gene, D gene, V gene, CDR3 protein. A D gene is named only where the DNA matches it firmly.

TRBJ2-5 | TRBD2 | TRBV29-1 | CSVSGLAGEETQYF
TRBJ2-7 | - | TRBV29-1 | CSVGGGLYEQYF
TRBJ2-7 | TRBD1 | TRBV20-1 | CSAPSRGTGVYEQYF
TRBJ2-3 | - | TRBV9 | CASSPGPHTDTQYF
TRBJ2-3 | - | TRBV11-1 | CTSSRRGDTQYF
- | TRBD2 | TRBV7-9 | CASSSTGTRLGEQYF
TRBJ1-1 | - | TRBV7-9 | CASSLSLGPGWGNTEAFF
TRBJ1-5 | TRBD1 | TRBV27 | CASQPTGTGIRGNQPQHF
TRBJ1-5 | - | TRBV6-5 | CASRESGGSNQPQHF
TRBJ2-3 | TRBD1 | TRBV9 | CASGTGDTDTQYF
TRBJ2-3 | TRBD2 | TRBV2 | CASSDLSSGGSSADTQYF
TRBJ2-5 | TRBD1 | TRBV12-3/TRBV12-4 | CASSLEVAGGLETQYF
TRBJ2-3 | TRBD2 | TRBV6-2/TRBV6-3 | CASRLLLSSRWTSGGADTQYF
TRBJ2-3 | TRBD1 | TRBV7-2 | CASSNEGGPDTQYF
TRBJ1-2 | TRBD1 | TRBV24-1 | CATSDYGDSTYTF
TRBJ2-7 | - | TRBV27 | CASSPQGSIFYEQYF
TRBJ2-6 | - | TRBV29-1 | CSVGLSGANVLTF
TRBJ1-2 | TRBD1 | TRBV28 | CASSSLGTGHNYGYTF
TRBJ2-1 | TRBD2 | TRBV24-1 | CATSEQSGGAVNEQFF